Here is one T cell receptor beta chain with its context. Its antigen is unknown. Base qualities are not provided; no much larger clone lies one nucleotide away. Germline trimming: 0 bases from V, 0 bases from J; junction bases outside gene matches: 5. From the germline V gene, CDR1 is SNHLY and CDR2 is FYNNEI. There are 17 amino acids in the CDR3, from cysteine to phenylalanine inclusive. Just CDR3 DNA is preserved here, 51 bases in frame from base 1. Each collaborating institution followed its own protocols to collect whole blood in K2EDTA tubes. For TCRbeta analysis, collaborator samples were shipped as frozen whole blood, as isolated PBMCs, or as DNA extracted from either sample type. TCRbeta CDR3 regions were amplified from genomic DNA by means of the immunoSEQ Assay, a bias-controlled multiplex PCR. Regarding the original processing steps: The number of nucleated cells in each sample was estimated by amplification of reference gene primers within the assay. To quantify the absolute abundance of each unique TCRbeta CDR3 rearrangement, sequence reads were collapsed and filtered. For each sample, productive Simpson clonality was calculated as the square root of Simpson's diversity index across productive rearrangements. The immuneACCESS repertoire file appears here via TCRdb, limited to in-frame rearrangements. These files lack a portion of the clones; in checked studies, under half of the deficit traces to unresolved V genes, and the cause of the others is not known. The DNA was the basis for D and trimming; V, J and clone size are from that table. Within this sample are some 76,000 clones, with around four fifths of them counted one time only. Of the sample, 27% is held by the ten largest clones.

The record originates from a study of blood T cell repertoires in COVID-19 (dated by TCRdb to 2018 to 2021). Context from the whole study: The collaborator samples originated in the United States, Italy and Spain and spanned the acute and convalescent phases of COVID-19. Subjects who had been exposed to COVID-19, were actively infected with it, or had recovered from it provided the deeply sampled blood TCRbeta repertoires that made up the dataset. The sample metadata nearly always contained a de-identified subject ID, COVID-19 status, age in years and sex. The repertoires were released in a freely available public database intended as a resource for research on the immune response to SARS-CoV-2. Where available, HLA class I and class II types were taken from metadata supplied by the sample provider and were not determined by assay-based typing. The prospective study material was composed of cDNA or gDNA derived from T cells, B-cell-depleted T cells, or PBMCs. The samples were drawn from the first 160 participants of the ongoing ImmuneRACE study and from 1,254 subjects provided by 6 global collaborators. On the study overall, not on this receptor specifically: The quantity of clinical and demographic metadata differed by source and by participant and was supplied without curation.

The sequencing sample was made of peripheral blood. The chain was built from TRBV2 and TRBJ1-5; 7 bases in between match TRBD1. The sequence was obtained from a human donor in a cohort sampled during active COVID-19. The nucleotides read TGTGCCAGCAGTGAAGCGCGGACAGGAGTTAGCAATCAGCCCCAGCATTTT. It specifies CASSEARTGVSNQPQHF.